These 24 T cell receptor beta chains were sequenced from one sample in a study of molecular identifiers for immune sequencing clone quantification. In TCRdb, the PCR reads were re-called with MiXCR into one record per CDR3 protein. The sample gives over 300,000 distinct CDR3 sequences, roughly a quarter of which show up once; roughly 0.7% is in the top ten. Material for sequencing was naive CD8+ T cells from blood, with Jurkat cell RNA spiked in. Subset in this sample: FACS-sorted CD8+CD4-CCR7+CD45RA+ naive T cells. The receptors stem from a human donor in good health. Some libraries in this study had Jurkat cell RNA spiked in.

Note on this clonotype: At one boundary the junction diverges from the germline segment, which might be a read error. The V and J genes are TRBV7-6 and TRBJ2-7, with D possibly TRBD1 on 6 matching bases. The CDR3 covers 12 residues. The germline V gene encodes CDR1 SGHVS and CDR2 FNYEAQ. In DNA form, the CDR3 reads TGTGCCGGCAGCTTAGGGGGCTACGAGCAGTACTTC. Its protein is CAGSLGGYEQYF.

In its sample, this clonotype was seen a few times. This rearrangement joins TRBV10-3 to TRBJ2-7; 9 nucleotides line up with TRBD1. The CDR3 is 13 amino acids. CDR1 and CDR2 (germline): ENHRY, SYGVKD. V lost 6 bases, J lost 3 bases, and 3 bases stayed unmatched. The CDR3 here is CAIRRDRDYEQYF. The CDR3 nucleotides read TGTGCCATCAGACGGGACAGGGACTACGAGCAGTACTTC.

About this clonotype itself: One junction end disagrees with the germline gene, perhaps due to a read error. The chain recombines TRBV28 with TRBJ1-6; weak D call: TRBD1 (6 bases). CDR1 MDHEN and CDR2 SYDVKM come from the germline V gene. The length of the CDR3 is 17 residues. In DNA form, the CDR3 reads TGTACCAGCAGTTTCAGTGGGGGGCGGCCCTATAATTCACCCCTCCACTTT. Translation gives CTSSFSGGRPYNSPLHF.

This clonotype was picked up one time. V gene TRBV7-2 combines with J gene TRBJ2-1; D is perhaps TRBD1 (5 bases). Germline values: CDR1 SGHTA, CDR2 FQGNSA. This CDR3 region has 17 residues. Trimming removed 2 bases at V and 3 bases at J, with 17 bases between. The CDR3 region is CASSLIGWQGDYNEQFF. The CDR3 region has the DNA TGTGCCAGCAGCTTAATAGGTTGGCAGGGCGACTACAATGAGCAGTTCTTC.

This clonotype was counted a few times. One junction end does not reproduce the germline sequence, and a read error may be involved. This chain links TRBV6-6 with TRBJ2-7; TRBD2 might be the D (6 bases). Germline lookup yields CDR1 MNHNY and CDR2 SVGAGI (reference sequence). This CDR3 is built from 14 residues. In DNA, the CDR3 is TGTGCCAGCTGTTACTCGGGGGTTTACTACGAGCAGTACTTC. Translated: CASCYSGVYYEQYF.

This clonotype was seen at least ten times. J is TRBJ2-1 and V is TRBV7-2, with 14 bases identical to TRBD2. This CDR3 region has 17 residues. Germline V lookup: CDR1 SGHTA, CDR2 FQGNSA. V gave up 5 bases and J gave up 3 bases; unmatched junction bases: 6. CDR3 amino acids: CASSPRLAGGLYNEQFF. Here the CDR3 DNA reads TGTGCCAGCAGCCCCCGACTAGCGGGGGGGCTCTACAATGAGCAGTTCTTC.

This clonotype was found many times. V gene TRBV12-3 or TRBV12-4 combines with J gene TRBJ1-4; D perhaps matches TRBD1 (6 bases). Trimming shortened V by 3 bases and J by 4 bases, and 12 bases separated the two germline ends. CDR3 size: 15 residues. CDR3 DNA sequence: TGTGCCAGCAGTTTCCCCGGGACATTTAATGAAAAACTGTTTTTT. The encoded protein is CASSFPGTFNEKLFF.

This clonotype has ten or more counts. V and J are TRBV6-2 or TRBV6-3 and TRBJ1-2, with a possible D match to TRBD1 (5 bases). The CDR3 is made up of 13 amino acids. The V gene lost 4 bases and the J gene lost 4 bases, with 10 bases spanning the gap. Germline V CDR1 and CDR2: MNHEY, SVGEGT. The CDR3 DNA reads as TGTGCCAGCAGTTCTGGGGGAAGCTATGGCTACACCTTC. Its protein is CASSSGGSYGYTF.

This clonotype was recorded at least ten times. This chain links TRBV2 with TRBJ1-1; 9 bases map to TRBD1. This CDR3 has 14 residues. Germline CDR1 SNHLY, CDR2 FYNNEI. The V and J ends lost 6 bases and 3 bases, in that order; junction bases with no gene match: 5. The CDR3 nucleotides are TGTGCCAGCAGGGAACAGGGGGCGGACACTGAAGCTTTCTTT. As protein: CASREQGADTEAFF. Full variable domain (missing parts from reference TRBV2 and TRBJ1-1): EPEVTQTPSHQVTQMGQEVILRCVPISNHLYFYWYRQILGQKVEFLVSFYNNEISEKSEIFDDQFSVERPDGSNFTLKIRSTKLEDSAMYFCASREQGADTEAFFGQGTRLTVV.

This clonotype was seen many times. The chain joins TRBV6-2 or TRBV6-3 to TRBJ2-6; D is unclear. The V and J ends lost 7 bases and 2 bases respectively, with 9 bases between them. The CDR3 covers 14 residues. The V gene's germline CDR1 is MNHEY and CDR2 SVGEGT. CDR3 sequence: CASTLFPGANVLTF. DNA of the CDR3: TGTGCCAGCACCCTATTCCCTGGGGCCAACGTCCTGACTTTC.

This clonotype was picked up a small number of times. The genes are TRBV27 and TRBJ2-2; D is ambiguous. Germline V gene data show CDR1 as MNHEY and CDR2 as SMNVEV (reference sequence). V was cut by 6 bases and J by 4 bases, with 9 bases left in between. The CDR3 loop spans 13 amino acids. In nucleotides, the CDR3 is TGTGCCAGCAGCAAGCTTTTCACCGGGGAGCTGTTTTTT. This sequence encodes CASSKLFTGELFF.

V gene TRBV20-1 combines with J gene TRBJ1-5; no clear D gene. This CDR3 comprises 15 residues. V shed 6 bases and J shed 0 bases, with 15 bases lying between them. Per germline, CDR1 DFQATT and CDR2 SNEGSKA (reference sequence). The CDR3 reads CSAHSVSNSNQPQHF. CDR3 DNA sequence: TGCAGTGCCCACAGCGTTTCTAATAGCAATCAGCCCCAGCATTTT.

Of note for this clonotype: A much larger clone lies one base from this, so it may be a read error. This sequence joins TRBV28 and TRBJ2-7; a weak D match, TRBD1 (5 bases). This CDR3 is 13 amino acids long. Per the germline V gene, CDR1 is MDHEN and CDR2 is SYDVKM. The DNA for the CDR3 is TGTGCCAGCAGTTTCTCACAGGTGGGCGAGCCGTACTTC. This gives the protein CASSFSQVGEPYF.

The V call is TRBV12-3 or TRBV12-4, the J call TRBJ2-3, with 8 bases that match TRBD2. The V and J ends lost 9 bases and 3 bases, in that order; junction bases with no gene match: 11. This CDR3 comprises 15 residues. CDR3 in amino acids: CASGLAGPSTDTQYF. The CDR3, as DNA: TGTGCCAGTGGCCTAGCGGGCCCCTCGACAGATACGCAGTATTTT.

This clonotype was detected a few times. The rearrangement joins TRBV29-1 to TRBJ1-2, with D unclear. Per the germline V gene, CDR1 is SQVTM and CDR2 is ANQGSEA. The CDR3 is 11 amino acids. Deletions cut 2 bases from V and 5 bases from J, with 6 bases between. DNA for the CDR3: TGCAGCGTTGAAAACAGATATGGCTACACCTTC. The encoded protein is CSVENRYGYTF.

This clonotype was observed at least ten times. Written as DNA, the CDR3 is TGTGCCAGCAGCGAGGACAGCCTAGCTAATCAGCCCCAGCATTTT. Amino acids: CASSEDSLANQPQHF. The chain carries TRBV7-2 and TRBJ1-5; TRBD1 is a possible D gene (6 bases). Germline loops: CDR1 SGHTA, CDR2 FQGNSA. This CDR3 region has 15 residues. V gave up 5 bases and J gave up 4 bases, with 15 bases separating them.

This clonotype has only a few counts. This chain connects TRBV10-3 to TRBJ2-5; TRBD1 agrees at 7 bases. This CDR3 is built from 16 residues. V gave up 3 bases and J gave up 0 bases; unmatched junction bases: 7. Germline V gives CDR1 ENHRY, CDR2 SYGVKD. Written as DNA, the CDR3 is TGTGCCATCAGTGACCCTGGCAGGGGGTACCAAGAGACCCAGTACTTC. Its translation: CAISDPGRGYQETQYF.

This chain joins TRBV4-3 and TRBJ2-1; 9 bases line up with TRBD1. Looked up from germline, CDR1 is LGHNA and CDR2 is YSLEER. Trimming took 1 base from V and 7 from J; bases not matched to a gene: 8. The CDR3 runs to 16 residues. For the CDR3, the DNA is TGCGCCAGCAGCCAAGGAGGGACAGGGCTTTGGAATGAGCAGTTCTTC. Translation: CASSQGGTGLWNEQFF.

The rearrangement uses TRBV7-9 and TRBJ1-1, with D perhaps matching TRBD1 (6 bases). The CDR3 length is 15 residues. V gave up 1 base and J gave up 3 bases, with 12 bases separating them. Per germline, CDR1 SEHNR and CDR2 FQNEAQ (reference sequence). CDR3 sequence reads: CASSLGGGGDTEAFF. DNA of the CDR3: TGTGCCAGCAGCTTAGGTGGAGGGGGGGACACTGAAGCTTTCTTT.

This clonotype was seen ten or more times. V and J are TRBV4-3 and TRBJ1-5; no clear D gene. CDR1 is LGHNA, CDR2 YSLEER, per germline. The CDR3 contains 15 residues. V was trimmed by 0 bases and J by 2 bases, leaving 8 bases between them. The CDR3 loop reads CASSQDGGRNQPQHF. The CDR3 region has the DNA TGCGCCAGCAGCCAAGATGGCGGTCGCAATCAGCCCCAGCATTTT.

DNA of the CDR3: TGTGCCAGCAGAAACACGGGAACAGATACGCAGTATTTT. Encoded protein: CASRNTGTDTQYF. This sequence joins TRBV3-1 and TRBJ2-3; possibly TRBD2 for D (5 bases). Looked up from germline, CDR1 is LGHDT and CDR2 is YNNKEL (reference sequence). The CDR3 covers 13 residues. Trimming removed 6 bases at V and 3 bases at J, with 10 bases between.

This chain links TRBV5-6 with TRBJ2-2; TRBD1 might be the D (6 bases). Germline CDR1 SGHDT, CDR2 YYEEEE. Trimming stripped 1 base from V and 7 bases from J, with 17 bases between. The length of the CDR3 is 16 residues. The CDR3 DNA sequence: TGTGCCAGCAGCTTGTCTTTGGGGGCGCAGGTCGGGGAGCTGTTTTTT. Residues: CASSLSLGAQVGELFF.

Remarks on this clonotype: Possible read error: a much larger clone is one base away. The chain recombines TRBV2 with TRBJ2-5, with D possibly TRBD2 on 5 matching bases. Germline V gives CDR1 SNHLY, CDR2 FYNNEI. The CDR3 totals 13 residues. The CDR3 DNA sequence: TGTGCCAGCACCCGGGCCCCGGGGAAGACCCGGTACTTC. As protein: CASTRAPGKTRYF.

This clonotype showed up many times. The rearrangement uses TRBV28 and TRBJ1-5, with D unclear. This CDR3 has 13 residues. In germline, CDR1 is MDHEN, CDR2 SYDVKM. V lost 2 bases, J lost 6 bases, and 8 bases lay in between. DNA of the CDR3: TGTGCCAGCAGTTTAAATCTTGTTCAGCCCCAGCATTTT. Amino acids: CASSLNLVQPQHF.